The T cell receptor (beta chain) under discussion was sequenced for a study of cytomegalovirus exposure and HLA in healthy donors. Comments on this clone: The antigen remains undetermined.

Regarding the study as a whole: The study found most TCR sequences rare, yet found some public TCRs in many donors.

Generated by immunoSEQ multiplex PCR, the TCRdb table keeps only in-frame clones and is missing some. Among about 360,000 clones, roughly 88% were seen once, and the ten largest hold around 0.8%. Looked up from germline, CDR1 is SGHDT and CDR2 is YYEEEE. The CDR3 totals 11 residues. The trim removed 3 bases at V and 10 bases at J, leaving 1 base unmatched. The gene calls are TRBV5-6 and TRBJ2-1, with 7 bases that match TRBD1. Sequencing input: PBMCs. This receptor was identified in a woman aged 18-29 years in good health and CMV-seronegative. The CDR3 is CASSSGQEQFF. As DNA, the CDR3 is TGTGCCAGCAGCTCGGGACAGGAGCAGTTCTTC.